This T cell receptor (beta chain) was obtained from a study of T cells in Graves' hyperthyroidism and ophthalmopathy. Whole-study findings and limits: Before onset, ophthalmopathy was predicted by the model a median around 6.5 months earlier.

The germline gives CDR1 SEHNR, CDR2 FQNEAQ (reference sequence). The CDR3 is 12 residues long. V lost 3 bases and J 7 bases, leaving 9 bases between the germline ends. The sample holds many counts of this clonotype. Its antigen is unidentified. What was amplified from RNA transcripts were TCR beta CDR3 regions. RT-PCR in the first round (using the HTBI primer set) targeted the TCR CDR3. Each CDR3 protein gets one entry after TCRdb re-called the multiplex PCR reads with MiXCR. The repertoire holds about 690,000 distinct CDR3 sequences, with 15% to 20% as singletons. Investigators excluded patients with uncontrolled infection, other autoimmune disease, pregnancy or lactation.

The source of this sequence is a man aged 50 to 59 with Graves' hyperthyroidism. J is TRBJ1-1 and V is TRBV7-9; D remains ambiguous. Sequencing used blood. The CDR3: CASSFRPDEAFF. The CDR3 nucleotides read TGTGCCAGCAGCTTTAGGCCGGATGAAGCTTTCTTT.